A selection of T cell receptor beta chains follows, all from one sample in a study of T cell responses to AZD1222 COVID-19 vaccine. Sequencing was performed with immunoSEQ multiplex PCR; in TCRdb, only in-frame clones are kept and a portion is missing. The profile covers around 180,000 clones, with 90% to 95% appearing a single time and 1.5% to 2% taken by the ten largest. The starting material was peripheral blood, obtained 28 days after the second AZD1222 dose. The receptors stem from an adult who received the AZD1222 COVID-19 vaccine. CDR3s include the opening cysteine and the closing phenylalanine or tryptophan. D genes are given only for firm matches.

TRBD1 TRBJ1-4 TRBV3-1/TRBV3-2 CASSLYHGTGLEKLFF TGTGCCAGCAGCCTATATCACGGGACAGGTCTTGAAAAACTGTTTTTT
. TRBJ1-1 TRBV9 CASSVDGRGTEAFF TGTGCCAGCAGCGTAGATGGTCGGGGTACTGAAGCTTTCTTT
TRBD1 TRBJ1-3 TRBV19 CASSIRGNSGNTIYF TGTGCCAGTAGTATCAGGGGGAACTCTGGAAACACCATATATTTT
TRBD2 TRBJ2-1 TRBV6-4 CASRQLAGGPLEQFF TGTGCCAGCAGGCAATTAGCGGGAGGGCCTCTTGAGCAGTTCTTC
. TRBJ1-5 TRBV5-1 CASSLLSNQPQHF TGCGCCAGCAGCCTGCTAAGCAATCAGCCCCAGCATTTT
TRBD1 TRBJ1-1 TRBV5-1 CASSRRQGVMNTEAFF TGCGCCAGCAGCAGGCGACAGGGGGTAATGAACACTGAAGCTTTCTTT
TRBD1 TRBJ1-4 TRBV5-1 CASSLGQGSEKLFF TGCGCCAGCAGCCTGGGACAGGGGAGCGAAAAACTGTTTTTT
. TRBJ2-5 TRBV27 CASSLSPQETQYF TGTGCCAGCAGTTTATCCCCACAAGAGACCCAGTACTTC
TRBD1 TRBJ1-6 TRBV6-5 CASSRWDRRNSPLHF TGTGCCAGCAGTCGGTGGGACAGACGAAATTCACCCCTCCACTTT
. TRBJ1-1 TRBV29-1 CSVGGGQLNTEAFF TGCAGCGTTGGGGGCGGACAGCTGAACACTGAAGCTTTCTTT
. TRBJ1-2 TRBV28 CASSPAGDYGYTF TGTGCCAGCAGCCCTGCTGGGGACTATGGCTACACCTTC
. TRBJ1-6 TRBV6-2/TRBV6-3 CASSYSFSPLHF TGTGCCAGCAGTTACTCGTTCTCACCCCTCCACTTT